This TCR beta chain was found in a study of cytomegalovirus exposure and HLA in healthy donors. Regarding the study as a whole: The study labeled more than 150 TCR beta chains cytomegalovirus-associated. Previous analysis showed most TCR beta V segments were productive about 90% or about 30% of the time. In a later analysis, donors in an Asian-associated ancestry cluster reportedly had fewer N-insertions in productive TCRs than the cohort mean.

There are 15 residues in the CDR3. Deletions cut 1 base from V and 0 bases from J, with 10 bases between. Germline V CDR1 and CDR2: SGHVS, FNYEAQ. PCR employed 60 Vbeta and 13 Jbeta primers. Original processing methods: In a later analysis, of tens of millions of unique beta chains, some 10 million appeared in at least two donors. Only in-frame clones appear in the TCRdb table, and some are missing; sequencing was by immunoSEQ multiplex PCR. V, J and clone size are those of that table, while D and trimming were read from the DNA. The top ten hold roughly 0.71% of the sample, which has about 220,000 clones, around 80% seen once. Points on this clone: Its antigen is unknown.

This clonotype was sampled from a boy between 2 and 10 years old in good health and CMV-seronegative. Sequences were obtained from PBMCs. The chain is built from TRBV7-6 and TRBJ2-7; tentatively, D is TRBD1 (5 bases). In nucleotides, the CDR3 is TGTGCCAGCAGCTTAGAGCAGGGATTCTCCTACGAGCAGTACTTC. Encoded protein: CASSLEQGFSYEQYF. Based on the CDR3 plus reference TRBV7-6 and TRBJ2-7, the full variable domain is GAGVSQSPRYKVTKRGQDVALRCDPISGHVSLYWYRQALGQGPEFLTYFNYEAQQDKSGLPNDRFSAERPEGSISTLTIQRTEQRDSAMYRCASSLEQGFSYEQYFGPGTRLTVT.